The rows below give T cell receptor beta chains drawn from one sample of a study of blood T cells in healthy people across ages. TCRdb itself ran the 5' RACE reads through MiXCR, one entry per CDR3 protein. The table has 600,000 or so distinct CDR3 sequences, approximately 30% seen once; the top ten hold roughly 14%. Sequencing used blood. All receptors derive from a woman at least 80 years old in good health. Both conserved end residues are part of each CDR3. Each record gives: CDR3 DNA, CDR3 protein, J gene, clone size, V gene, D gene. A D gene is named only where the DNA matches it firmly. Size values are once, few and many counts, or a class for expanded clones, and some rows have none.

cdr3_nt: TGCGCCAGCAGCCGGGACTCCCCGGAGCAGTACTTC
cdr3_aa: CASSRDSPEQYF
j_call: TRBJ2-5
clone_size: once
v_call: TRBV5-1
d_call: .

cdr3_nt: TGTGCCAGTCGGGACAGGGTTAGCAATCAGCCCCAGCATTTT
cdr3_aa: CASRDRVSNQPQHF
j_call: TRBJ1-5
clone_size: few
v_call: TRBV2
d_call: TRBD1

cdr3_nt: TGCAGTGCTAGAGATTTCAGTGGCGGGCGGCTGAACACTGAAGCTTTCTTT
cdr3_aa: CSARDFSGGRLNTEAFF
j_call: TRBJ1-1
clone_size: many
v_call: TRBV20-1
d_call: .

cdr3_nt: TGCAGTGCTAGCATCGGCGGGGGGGCTGGGAATGAGCAGTTCTTC
cdr3_aa: CSASIGGGAGNEQFF
j_call: TRBJ2-1
clone_size: many
v_call: TRBV20-1
d_call: TRBD2

cdr3_nt: TGTGCCAGCAGCTTCGGCAGGCTCTCTGGAAACACCGTATATTTT
cdr3_aa: CASSFGRLSGNTVYF
j_call: TRBJ1-3
clone_size: .
v_call: TRBV7-2
d_call: .

cdr3_nt: TGCGCCAGCAGCCCGCGGACAGGGATGGAGACCCAGTACTTC
cdr3_aa: CASSPRTGMETQYF
j_call: TRBJ2-5
clone_size: many
v_call: TRBV5-1
d_call: TRBD1

cdr3_nt: TGTGCCATCACCCGAGAACTGAACACTGAAGCTTTCTTT
cdr3_aa: CAITRELNTEAFF
j_call: TRBJ1-1
clone_size: few
v_call: TRBV10-3
d_call: .

cdr3_nt: TGTGCCATCAGTGGGGACAGGGGGAACACTGAAGCTTTCTTT
cdr3_aa: CAISGDRGNTEAFF
j_call: TRBJ1-1
clone_size: many
v_call: TRBV10-3
d_call: TRBD1

cdr3_nt: TGCAGTGCTAGAGAGAGGACAGGGCGAAACACTGAAGCTTTCTTT
cdr3_aa: CSARERTGRNTEAFF
j_call: TRBJ1-1
clone_size: .
v_call: TRBV20-1
d_call: TRBD1

cdr3_nt: TGTGCCAGCAGTCGAATCGCGGGGGTGTATGACGGGGAGCTGTTTTTT
cdr3_aa: CASSRIAGVYDGELFF
j_call: TRBJ2-2
clone_size: many
v_call: TRBV28
d_call: TRBD2

cdr3_nt: TGTGCCAGCAGCAACCGGGGCCGCTCCTACAATGAGCAGTTCTTC
cdr3_aa: CASSNRGRSYNEQFF
j_call: TRBJ2-1
clone_size: many
v_call: TRBV7-8
d_call: .

cdr3_nt: TGCGCCAGCAGCTGGGGGGGGAGCTCCTACGAGCAGTACTTC
cdr3_aa: CASSWGGSSYEQYF
j_call: TRBJ2-7
clone_size: many
v_call: TRBV5-1
d_call: TRBD2

cdr3_nt: TGCAGTGCTCGTAGAAGCGGGCTTAGCTCCTACGAGCAGTACTTC
cdr3_aa: CSARRSGLSSYEQYF
j_call: TRBJ2-7
clone_size: .
v_call: TRBV20-1
d_call: .

cdr3_nt: TGTGCCAGCAGATGGGGCAGGGCAGCCTACGAGCAGTACTTC
cdr3_aa: CASRWGRAAYEQYF
j_call: TRBJ2-7
clone_size: .
v_call: TRBV28
d_call: .

cdr3_nt: TGCAGTGCTGGGTTTCGGCTAGCGGGGGAGCAGTACTTC
cdr3_aa: CSAGFRLAGEQYF
j_call: TRBJ2-7
clone_size: few
v_call: TRBV20-1
d_call: TRBD2

cdr3_nt: TGCAGTGCAACGGGGGAGGTTGCTATCGAAAAACGGTTTTTT
cdr3_aa: CSATGEVAIEKRFF
j_call: TRBJ1-4
clone_size: .
v_call: TRBV20-1
d_call: .

cdr3_nt: TGTGCCAGCAGTCTGGGATGGGGGGGCGAGACCCAGTACTTC
cdr3_aa: CASSLGWGGETQYF
j_call: TRBJ2-5
clone_size: many
v_call: TRBV5-5
d_call: .

cdr3_nt: TGTGCCAGCTCACGCGGACAGGGAGTCACAGATACGCAGTATTTT
cdr3_aa: CASSRGQGVTDTQYF
j_call: TRBJ2-3
clone_size: many
v_call: TRBV18
d_call: TRBD1

cdr3_nt: TGCAGTGCGAGCGGGCGGGGGCAAGCCAAAAACATTCAGTACTTC
cdr3_aa: CSASGRGQAKNIQYF
j_call: TRBJ2-4
clone_size: many
v_call: TRBV20-1
d_call: .

cdr3_nt: TGTGCCAGCAGCCAAGAGGTGGATAGCTACACCTTC
cdr3_aa: CASSQEVDSYTF
j_call: TRBJ1-2
clone_size: many
v_call: TRBV3-1
d_call: .

cdr3_nt: TGTGCCAGCAGCTTGGGGACAGGGGGAAAAAGTCAGCCCCAGCATTTT
cdr3_aa: CASSLGTGGKSQPQHF
j_call: TRBJ1-5
clone_size: .
v_call: TRBV13
d_call: TRBD1

cdr3_nt: TGTGCCAGTAGTAGAGTAGGCAATGAGCAGTTCTTC
cdr3_aa: CASSRVGNEQFF
j_call: TRBJ2-1
clone_size: .
v_call: TRBV19
d_call: .

cdr3_nt: TGTGCCAGCAGCTTCCCTTCGCAAGACTATGGCTACACCTTC
cdr3_aa: CASSFPSQDYGYTF
j_call: TRBJ1-2
clone_size: .
v_call: TRBV7-9
d_call: .

cdr3_nt: TGCAGTGCTAGTTTTGAGCGGGGGGGCCGTGGAAGCACAGATACGCAGTATTTT
cdr3_aa: CSASFERGGRGSTDTQYF
j_call: TRBJ2-3
clone_size: many
v_call: TRBV20-1
d_call: TRBD2

cdr3_nt: TGCGCCAGCAGCCAAGATGCCCCCGCGGGGGCTTGGGAGCAGTACTTC
cdr3_aa: CASSQDAPAGAWEQYF
j_call: TRBJ2-7
clone_size: many
v_call: TRBV4-3
d_call: .

cdr3_nt: TGCAGTGCCGAGGGGGCGTCCTACAATGAGCAGTTCTTC
cdr3_aa: CSAEGASYNEQFF
j_call: TRBJ2-1
clone_size: .
v_call: TRBV20-1
d_call: TRBD1

cdr3_nt: TGTGCCAGCAGCAACCGTAGACCAGGGCATCAGCCCCAGCATTTT
cdr3_aa: CASSNRRPGHQPQHF
j_call: TRBJ1-5
clone_size: many
v_call: TRBV21-1
d_call: .

cdr3_nt: TGTGCCAGCAGCGGTCCAGGCCAACTCTCTGGAAACACCATATATTTT
cdr3_aa: CASSGPGQLSGNTIYF
j_call: TRBJ1-3
clone_size: few
v_call: TRBV9
d_call: .

cdr3_nt: TGTGCCAGCAGCCCCCCGGGACTAGGCTACACAGATACGCAGTATTTT
cdr3_aa: CASSPPGLGYTDTQYF
j_call: TRBJ2-3
clone_size: many
v_call: TRBV7-2
d_call: TRBD2

cdr3_nt: TGCGCCAGCAGCGCCCAAACCGGGACAATCAATGAGCAGTTCTTC
cdr3_aa: CASSAQTGTINEQFF
j_call: TRBJ2-1
clone_size: many
v_call: TRBV5-1
d_call: .

cdr3_nt: TGTGCCACCGGGGCGAGACAGGCGGGATACAATGAGCAGTTCTTC
cdr3_aa: CATGARQAGYNEQFF
j_call: TRBJ2-1
clone_size: .
v_call: TRBV24-1
d_call: .

cdr3_nt: TGTGCCAGCAGCTTCGACGGGACCGCGAACACTGAAGCTTTCTTT
cdr3_aa: CASSFDGTANTEAFF
j_call: TRBJ1-1
clone_size: many
v_call: TRBV7-2
d_call: .

cdr3_nt: TGCGCCAGCAGAGTGGCTAGCGGGGGGACTAGCACAGATACGCAGTATTTT
cdr3_aa: CASRVASGGTSTDTQYF
j_call: TRBJ2-3
clone_size: many
v_call: TRBV5-1
d_call: TRBD2

cdr3_nt: TGCGCCAGCAGCTTGGACAGGGCCAGCTACACCTTC
cdr3_aa: CASSLDRASYTF
j_call: TRBJ1-2
clone_size: many
v_call: TRBV5-1
d_call: .

cdr3_nt: TGCGCCAGCAGCTTGGACCCAGACAATGAGCAGTTCTTC
cdr3_aa: CASSLDPDNEQFF
j_call: TRBJ2-1
clone_size: .
v_call: TRBV5-1
d_call: .

cdr3_nt: TGCGCCAGCAGCTTCGGCAGGACAGGCCCCACTGAAGCTTTCTTT
cdr3_aa: CASSFGRTGPTEAFF
j_call: TRBJ1-1
clone_size: many
v_call: TRBV5-1
d_call: TRBD1

cdr3_nt: TGTGCCAGCAGCTCGATCGGCGGGGGCCGTGTTTATGAGCAGTTCTTC
cdr3_aa: CASSSIGGGRVYEQFF
j_call: TRBJ2-1
clone_size: many
v_call: TRBV7-9
d_call: .

cdr3_nt: TGTGCCAGCAGCCAAGATCTTAGCTCTTACAATGAGCAGTACTTC
cdr3_aa: CASSQDLSSYNEQYF
j_call: TRBJ2-7
clone_size: few
v_call: TRBV4-2
d_call: .

cdr3_nt: TGCAGTGCTAGAGCAGGGGCACTGAACACTGAAGCTTTCTTT
cdr3_aa: CSARAGALNTEAFF
j_call: TRBJ1-1
clone_size: few
v_call: TRBV20-1
d_call: .

cdr3_nt: TGTGCCAGCAGCTCTCCACGCGGGGGCTCGAACACCGGGGAGCTGTTTTTT
cdr3_aa: CASSSPRGGSNTGELFF
j_call: TRBJ2-2
clone_size: .
v_call: TRBV5-5
d_call: .

cdr3_nt: TGCGCCAGCAGCCCCGACAGGGGCTATTCACCCCTCCACTTT
cdr3_aa: CASSPDRGYSPLHF
j_call: TRBJ1-6
clone_size: many
v_call: TRBV4-3
d_call: TRBD1

cdr3_nt: TGTGCCAGCAGAAGCGGACAGGGACACTATGGCTACACCTTC
cdr3_aa: CASRSGQGHYGYTF
j_call: TRBJ1-2
clone_size: .
v_call: TRBV7-2
d_call: TRBD1

cdr3_nt: TGTGCCAGCAGTGCGGGACAGGGGGGCCAGCATTCAAATGAAAAACTGTTTTTT
cdr3_aa: CASSAGQGGQHSNEKLFF
j_call: TRBJ1-4
clone_size: few
v_call: TRBV2
d_call: TRBD1

cdr3_nt: TGTGCCATCCTAGCGGGGGCCCTGGGTACGCAGTATTTT
cdr3_aa: CAILAGALGTQYF
j_call: TRBJ2-3
clone_size: many
v_call: TRBV12-3/TRBV12-4
d_call: TRBD2

cdr3_nt: TGTGCCAGCAGTTACCCGGGACTAGCTAACAATGAGCAGTTCTTC
cdr3_aa: CASSYPGLANNEQFF
j_call: TRBJ2-1
clone_size: many
v_call: TRBV6-5
d_call: TRBD2

cdr3_nt: TGCAGCGTTCGGGTCCCTCAAAATGTTCCTAACTATGGCTACACCTTC
cdr3_aa: CSVRVPQNVPNYGYTF
j_call: TRBJ1-2
clone_size: many
v_call: TRBV29-1
d_call: .

cdr3_nt: TGTGCCAGCAGCTTATCTGGGGCCGAATGGGATACGCAGTATTTT
cdr3_aa: CASSLSGAEWDTQYF
j_call: TRBJ2-3
clone_size: .
v_call: TRBV7-9
d_call: .

cdr3_nt: TGTGCCAGTCGGGAAAATGAGCAGTTCTTC
cdr3_aa: CASRENEQFF
j_call: TRBJ2-1
clone_size: many
v_call: TRBV19
d_call: .

cdr3_nt: TGTGCCACCGGACCGGTCCCAGATTCCTACGAGCAGTACTTC
cdr3_aa: CATGPVPDSYEQYF
j_call: TRBJ2-7
clone_size: many
v_call: TRBV2
d_call: .

cdr3_nt: TGTGCCAGCAGCTCGACCGGGCCCAGAGCTCAGCCCCAGCATTTT
cdr3_aa: CASSSTGPRAQPQHF
j_call: TRBJ1-5
clone_size: .
v_call: TRBV7-9
d_call: .

cdr3_nt: TGTGCCAGCAAGAGGGACAGGGGCTCGGATTCACCCCTCCACTTT
cdr3_aa: CASKRDRGSDSPLHF
j_call: TRBJ1-6
clone_size: few
v_call: TRBV6-1
d_call: TRBD1

cdr3_nt: TGTGCCACCCTTCGGGGGCGGTCCTACAATGAGCAGTTCTTC
cdr3_aa: CATLRGRSYNEQFF
j_call: TRBJ2-1
clone_size: many
v_call: TRBV6-2/TRBV6-3
d_call: .

cdr3_nt: TGCAGTGCTAGAGATTATGGGCTAGCGGGGGCCATTAGCACAGATACGCAGTATTTT
cdr3_aa: CSARDYGLAGAISTDTQYF
j_call: TRBJ2-3
clone_size: .
v_call: TRBV20-1
d_call: TRBD2

cdr3_nt: TGTGCCAGCAGCACTGCTGGTAGCCTCGTCTCCTACGAGCAGTACTTC
cdr3_aa: CASSTAGSLVSYEQYF
j_call: TRBJ2-7
clone_size: few
v_call: TRBV11-2
d_call: .

cdr3_nt: TGTGCTAGTGGTTTGGCCCGGGACAAGTACAATGAGCAGTTCTTC
cdr3_aa: CASGLARDKYNEQFF
j_call: TRBJ2-1
clone_size: many
v_call: TRBV12-5
d_call: .

cdr3_nt: TGTGCCAGCAGCGTGACGGTAGTGGATATAGATACGCAGTATTTT
cdr3_aa: CASSVTVVDIDTQYF
j_call: TRBJ2-3
clone_size: many
v_call: TRBV7-8
d_call: .

cdr3_nt: TGTGCCAGCAGCTTAGCCGCCAGGGGAACTAACTATGGCTACACCTTC
cdr3_aa: CASSLAARGTNYGYTF
j_call: TRBJ1-2
clone_size: many
v_call: TRBV7-2
d_call: .

cdr3_nt: TGTGCCAGCAGCGTAGAGCCCTGGGATTCACCCCTCCACTTT
cdr3_aa: CASSVEPWDSPLHF
j_call: TRBJ1-6
clone_size: .
v_call: TRBV9
d_call: .

cdr3_nt: TGTGCCAGCAGCCAAGATTTAAGGGGGAACACAGATACGCAGTATTTT
cdr3_aa: CASSQDLRGNTDTQYF
j_call: TRBJ2-3
clone_size: many
v_call: TRBV3-1
d_call: .

cdr3_nt: TGTGCCAGCAGCCTTACGGGGAACACTGAAACTTTCTTT
cdr3_aa: CASSLTGNTETFF
j_call: TRBJ1-1
clone_size: .
v_call: TRBV7-2
d_call: .